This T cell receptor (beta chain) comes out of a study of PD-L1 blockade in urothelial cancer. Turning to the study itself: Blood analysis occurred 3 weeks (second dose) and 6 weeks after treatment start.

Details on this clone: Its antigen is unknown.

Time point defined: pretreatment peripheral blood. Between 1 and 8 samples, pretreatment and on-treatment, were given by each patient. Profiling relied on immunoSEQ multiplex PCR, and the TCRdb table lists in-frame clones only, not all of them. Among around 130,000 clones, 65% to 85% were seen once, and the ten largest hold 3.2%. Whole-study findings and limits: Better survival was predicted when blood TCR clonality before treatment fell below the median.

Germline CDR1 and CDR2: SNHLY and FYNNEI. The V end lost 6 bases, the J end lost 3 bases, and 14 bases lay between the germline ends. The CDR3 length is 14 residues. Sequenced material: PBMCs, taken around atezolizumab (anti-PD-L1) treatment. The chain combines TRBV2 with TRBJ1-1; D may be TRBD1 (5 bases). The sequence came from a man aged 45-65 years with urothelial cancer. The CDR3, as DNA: TGTGCCAGCAGGACAGAACCCCGGGACACTGAAGCTTTCTTT. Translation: CASRTEPRDTEAFF.